Here is one T cell receptor (beta chain) with its context. The record originates from a study of tissue T cells after allogeneic stem cell transplantation. V dropped 3 bases and J dropped 2 bases, with 14 bases sitting between them. The CDR3 spans 16 residues. Germline V gene lookup returns CDR1 LGHNA and CDR2 YNFKEQ. Assay: immunoSEQ multiplex PCR; the TCRdb copy retains only in-frame clones and omits some. The sample includes tens of thousands of clones, about 85% of them seen just once. The gene calls are TRBV4-2 and TRBJ2-1, with D tentatively TRBD1 (5 bases). The sequence was collected from a woman aged 18 to 49 who later had graft-versus-host disease after an allogeneic stem cell transplant. This material consisted of blood, taken before transplantation. This CDR3 reads CASSQLGDRAYNEQFF. CDR3 nucleotide sequence: TGTGCCAGCAGCCAGCTAGGGGATCGCGCCTACAATGAGCAGTTCTTC.